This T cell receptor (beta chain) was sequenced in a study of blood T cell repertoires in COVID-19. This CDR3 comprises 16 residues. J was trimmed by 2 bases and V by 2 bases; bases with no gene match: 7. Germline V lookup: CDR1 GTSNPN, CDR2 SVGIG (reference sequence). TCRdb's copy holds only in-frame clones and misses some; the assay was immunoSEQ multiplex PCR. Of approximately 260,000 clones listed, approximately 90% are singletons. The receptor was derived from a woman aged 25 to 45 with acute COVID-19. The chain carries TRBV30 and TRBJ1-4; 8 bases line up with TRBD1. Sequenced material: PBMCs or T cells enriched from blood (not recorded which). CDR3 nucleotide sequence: TGTGCCTGGAGTTTCGGACAGGGTCGGACTAATGAAAAACTGTTTTTT. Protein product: CAWSFGQGRTNEKLFF.